This T cell receptor (beta chain) is drawn from a study of metastatic and nonmetastatic thyroid tumors. The CDR3 contains 15 residues. Trimming cost V 4 bases and J 1 base, with 13 bases left between them. Per the germline V gene, CDR1 is SGHAT and CDR2 is FQNNGV. Patients had received no treatment of any kind before thyroid surgery. Authors' processing steps: Using the CDR3 differences seen across clinicopathological groups, the authors built a distant-metastasis classifier for papillary thyroid cancer, which was meant to discriminate distant-metastatic patients. TCRdb re-called the PCR reads with MiXCR. For this entry, the V and J calls and clone size follow TCRdb and not the study's own pipeline. Here the sample spans around 89,000 clones, about 16% being singletons.

The rearrangement uses TRBV11-2 and TRBJ1-1; D unresolved. Source material: blood. The sequence was collected from a female donor with papillary thyroid cancer or a benign thyroid nodule (not recorded which). Some clones in this sample may be carry-over from other donors' samples. CDR3 in amino acids: CASSYIDSWNTEAFF. CDR3 DNA sequence: TGTGCCAGCAGCTATATCGACTCCTGGAACACTGAAGCTTTCTTT.